Given below is one TCR beta chain in context. Its antigen remains unidentified. Produced via immunoSEQ multiplex PCR; TCRdb's table is partial and in-frame only. The profile shows 150,000 or so clones, around 90% of them singletons. The CDR3 loop spans 15 amino acids. V lost 1 base, J lost 2 bases, and 9 bases lay in between. The germline V gene has CDR1 MGHRA and CDR2 YSYEKL. Described time point: baseline pretreatment blood. Specified treatment: 15 Gy SBRT to primary tumor, nephrectomy 4 weeks later. This renal cell carcinoma was of the clear cell type. This record belongs to a study of radiation and T cells in renal cell carcinoma. Study-wide background: Nephrectomy followed 15 Gy stereotactic body radiation by 4 weeks.

General study points: In blood, top tumor clones expanded by 2 weeks, shrinking by 4. Without pretreatment biopsies, baseline tumor clonotype presence was undetermined.

This clonotype was obtained from a woman aged 70-85 years with renal cell carcinoma. Sequenced material: blood, taken from a patient whose treatment included radiotherapy and nephrectomy. J is TRBJ2-1 and V is TRBV4-1, with unresolved D. DNA for the CDR3: TGCGCCAGCAGCCAAGGGTCGACCCCCTACAATGAGCAGTTCTTC. It translates to CASSQGSTPYNEQFF.